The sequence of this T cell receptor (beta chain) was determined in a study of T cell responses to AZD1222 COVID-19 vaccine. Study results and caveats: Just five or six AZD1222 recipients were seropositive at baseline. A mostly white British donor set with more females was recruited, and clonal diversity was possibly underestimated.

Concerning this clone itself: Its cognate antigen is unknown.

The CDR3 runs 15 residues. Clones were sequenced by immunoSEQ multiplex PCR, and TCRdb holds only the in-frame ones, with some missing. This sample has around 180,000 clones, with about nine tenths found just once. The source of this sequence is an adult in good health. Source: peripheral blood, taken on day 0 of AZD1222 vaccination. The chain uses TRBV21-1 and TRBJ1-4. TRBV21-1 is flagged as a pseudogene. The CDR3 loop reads CASSKGGQPLEKLFF. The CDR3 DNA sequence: TGTGCCAGCAGCAAAGGAGGCCAGCCACTAGAAAAACTGTTTTTT.